Included here is one T cell receptor beta chain sequence, with context. Its antigen specificity is not known. Per-base quality was not reported, and no clone a single base away is much larger than it. Every donor in the study was a healthy Caucasian. Libraries came from 5' RACE. Sequencer: Illumina HiSeq 2000. A universal primer binding site was introduced by template switching, and a unique molecular identifier was present in the final cDNA, enabling accurate counting of TCR cDNA molecules. First-strand cDNA for TCR alpha and beta chains was synthesized from specific primers in the conserved constant-segment region. To control for contamination, every cDNA library carried two barcodes: a SMART-Mk sample barcode plus Illumina barcodes. TruSeq adapter sequences along with Illumina sample barcodes were introduced in two successive PCR steps. The Illumina HiSeq platform was used with custom primers to sequence TCR alpha and beta cDNA libraries. The original pipeline was this. MiGEC processed the raw reads to extract unique molecular identifiers, while MiXCR was used to determine the CDR3 positions. Recombination models were inferred per individual with the repgenHMM and IGoR tools using an EM algorithm. The analysis of shared clonotypes was done with the tcR package in R, with sharing normalized by the product of cloneset sizes. To study raw recombination without the effects of thymic and clonal selection, out-of-frame nonproductive sequences were analyzed. TCRdb reprocessed the public reads (quality trimming at Q25 with fastp, clone calling with MiXCR) and kept in-frame beta chains. Each record represents a unique CDR3 protein, reported with the most common genes and DNA among its rows. The V and J calls come from TCRdb's annotation, not from the publication. For this sample there are 1.5 million to 2 million distinct CDR3 sequences; under 35% appear just once. Of the sample, approximately 0.29% is held by the ten largest clones.

This record belongs to a study of identical twins listed by TCRdb under 2016. About the investigation overall: To test whether fetal clonotypes persist, the study used deep sequencing on TCR alpha and beta repertoires from monozygotic twins, unrelated adults of various ages, and cord blood. To rule out contamination, replicate twin experiments were performed at different times with different library preparation protocols.

V loses 0 bases of germline sequence and J loses 3 bases, and the interval between the two ends is 20 bases. The CDR3 runs 18 amino acids, cysteine and phenylalanine included. The retained sequence is limited to the CDR3, 54 bases, with the frame set at the first base. The germline V gene sets CDR1 to SGDLS and CDR2 to YYNGEE. General findings and caveats noted by the study authors: Zero-insertion analyses could be partly confounded by invariant T cells such as MAIT and iNKT, though diverse VJ usage argued against such confounding for most clonotypes. Conclusions relied on cross-sectional statistical analysis, since the same donors could not be followed over many years. Fewer insertions were carried by abundant cord blood beta clonotypes, a similar but weaker trend appeared in young adult naive repertoires, and no such trend appeared in memory repertoires. In monozygotic twins, recombination models systematically underestimated out-of-frame TCR alpha sharing, but the models matched the sharing seen between unrelated individuals. Compared with coincidental sharing between unrelated individuals, out-of-frame TCR alpha sequences shared between twins had an excess of sequences with low generation probability. Excess twin sharing in beta out-of-frame sequences was weaker because fewer shared sequences lowered the signal-to-noise ratio.

The chain couples TRBV9 to TRBJ2-3; the D gene may be TRBD1 or TRBD2, since each aligns over 7 bases. The sequencing input was cord blood. The clonotype comes from a newborn girl in good health. The DNA sequence reads TGTGCCAGCAGCGTAGAACCAGGGGGGGGGCCGTCAACAGATACGCAGTATTTT. Its translation reads: CASSVEPGGGPSTDTQYF.